This T cell receptor (beta chain) appears in the sequencing data of a study of T cells in localized non-small cell lung cancer (dated by TCRdb to 2020 to 2022). In terms of the full investigation: The study examined T cell repertoires in under 300 patients with early-stage NSCLC and compared tumors with uninvolved tumor-adjacent lungs. All 250 or so NSCLC patients in the cohort were treatment-naive and had localized lung tumors that were resected. The mean age of the NSCLC patients was about 70 years, with 120 to 150 men and 100 to 110 women.

The immunoSEQ Assay was used to sequence TCR beta CDR3 regions from DNA. The authors processed their data as follows. To compute T cell density, TCR beta template counts were normalized to usable DNA, which was estimated by amplifying housekeeping genes. Using the preseqR package, richness was estimated by extrapolating to 120,000 templates for tissue samples and 400,000 templates for PBMC samples. Clonality was defined by subtracting Pielou's evenness from one. Tissue-enriched TCRs were identified by differential abundance testing using productive amino-acid clonotypes, minimum total count 5 and alpha 0.1. Repertoire overlap between compartments was quantified with the Jaccard Index and Morisita Overlap Index. GLIPH clustered TCR beta CDR3s with public tetramer-defined viral CDR3s; viral motifs required at least three viral sequences plus V-gene enrichment. Not all clones reach the TCRdb copy of this immuneACCESS table, which keeps in-frame sequences only. Checked studies attribute under half of the gap to unresolved V genes and leave the rest unexplained. That table furnishes V, J and clone size, whereas the DNA furnished D and trimming. In this sample the table shows about 36,000 clones, approximately 88% of which occur a single time. The ten largest clones take up 7% to 7.5% of the sample.

At diagnosis, peripheral blood, uninvolved tumor-adjacent lung and tumor were collected and were preserved as a mix of fresh-frozen and FFPE material. For TCR repertoire profiling, blood samples were analyzed in the form of peripheral blood mononuclear cells. As concerns this clone: Its antigen target is currently unknown. The input lacks base qualities; no much larger clone sits a single base away.

The study at large found these results: Because of the exploratory design, TCR variables were selected using unadjusted p-values without false-discovery rate correction. A median of approximately 55 of the top 100 tumor clones were detected in paired uninvolved adjacent lung, and 28 of these tumor clones were also found among the top 100 clones of the paired uninvolved adjacent lung. Uninvolved tumor-adjacent lung showed the highest T cell clonality, higher than tumor, which suggests more focused antigenic responses in the uninvolved tumor-adjacent lung. Higher T cell density in blood was associated with longer overall survival, whereas higher clonality in adjacent lung was associated with shorter survival. Because multi-region sequencing of the tumors was not done, intratumor heterogeneity could not be ruled out.

The germline V gene (reference sequence) sets CDR1 to MNHEY and CDR2 to SMNVEV. Taken from cysteine to phenylalanine, the CDR3 has 16 residues. Solely the CDR3 DNA is kept, with 48 bases framed from the first base. Here V drops 5 bases and J drops 3 bases, and the junction holds 6 bases not matched to any gene. The receptor's source is a woman between 40 and 69 years old with stage I lung adenocarcinoma. The sequencing here drew on peripheral blood, taken before any cancer treatment. Here the chain combines TRBV27 and TRBJ2-1; 11 bases in the middle match TRBD2. Read as DNA, the sequence is TGTGCCAGCAGTATTAAGACTAGCGGGAACTACAATGAGCAGTTCTTC. This gives the protein CASSIKTSGNYNEQFF.